Sequencing of this T cell receptor beta chain was carried out in a study of Ad26.COV2.S vaccination and SARS-CoV-2 variants. The treatment is: around 19 received Ad26.COV2.S at low or high dose, single or two shots; several received placebo; per-sample allocation not given. Vaccine and placebo recipients were sampled on day 63 after the first injection. Based in Boston, the donor was an adult of 18-55 years. This CDR3 has 14 residues. From germline, CDR1 is MNHNY and CDR2 SVGAGI (reference sequence). Trimming removed 2 bases from V and 1 base from J, with 8 bases in between. Sequencing used immunoSEQ multiplex PCR; TCRdb keeps in-frame clones, though not all of them. Here the sample spans 350,000 to 400,000 clones, around 85% being singletons.

V and J are TRBV6-6 and TRBJ1-1; weak D call: TRBD1 (5 bases). The sample here was peripheral blood, taken in a trial of Ad26.COV2.S vaccine versus placebo. The receptor's source is a person aged 18-65 years who received the Ad26.COV2.S COVID-19 vaccine or a placebo. Written as DNA, the CDR3 is TGTGCCAGCAGTTACGGACACCCGAACACTGAAGCTTTCTTT. This encodes CASSYGHPNTEAFF.